The TCR beta chain described here comes from a study of blood T cell repertoires in COVID-19. Study details: Specimens from acute and convalescent COVID-19 originated in the United States, Italy and Spain. Nucleic acid was either cDNA or gDNA, and it came from T cells, B-cell-depleted T cells, or PBMCs.

Note on this clone: Other DNA sequences in this sample translate to the same CDR3.

V shed 2 bases and J 5 bases; nucleotides not matched to a gene: 6. The germline V gene encodes CDR1 SGHKS and CDR2 YYEKEE (reference sequence). The CDR3 is made up of 15 amino acids. Under the authors' procedure: Nucleated cell counts were estimated from reference gene primer amplification. The assay was immunoSEQ multiplex PCR, and TCRdb's table has in-frame clones only and misses some. V and J calls and clone size are given by that table; D and trimming were obtained from the DNA. The sample gives about 120,000 clones, 85% of which show up once; 11% is in the top ten. The sample consisted of peripheral blood. This TCR was sampled from an elderly man with acute or convalescent COVID-19. The V gene is TRBV5-5, the J gene TRBJ1-2, with 10 bases that match TRBD1. The CDR3 DNA sequence: TGTGCCAGCAGCTTTAGGGACAGGGGCTCATATGGCTACACCTTC. Its protein is CASSFRDRGSYGYTF.